These 27 T cell receptor beta chains were sequenced from one sample in a study of T-cell reconstitution after alpha-beta-depleted transplantation in children. The library targeted TCRbeta and was prepared with unique molecular identifiers. TCRdb redid the calling of the PCR reads with MiXCR, one entry per CDR3 protein. Of around 270,000 distinct CDR3 sequences listed, almost 8% are singletons. General study points: Hyperexpanded clones declined; after one year, newly produced T cells mostly supplied diversity.

Their specific antigens are unknown. Material: peripheral blood, obtained 360 days after TCRalphabeta/CD19-depleted stem cell transplant. The receptors stem from a female patient between 2 and 15 years old who had a stem cell transplant for Fanconi anemia, so the T cells may come from the graft donor.

The CDR3 protein is CAIVFRGRETQYF. CDR3 nucleotide sequence: TGTGCCATTGTATTTAGGGGAAGAGAGACCCAGTACTTC. This rearrangement joins TRBV7-9 to TRBJ2-5, with D possibly being TRBD1 (5 bases). The CDR3 length is 13 residues. Germline-derived CDR1 and CDR2 are SEHNR and FQNEAQ (reference sequence). With 10 bases removed from V and 4 bases from J, the gap between germline ends came to 16 bases.

This clonotype turned up a few times. The chain carries TRBV20-1 and TRBJ2-5; D remains ambiguous. CDR3 length equals 15 residues. V lost 1 base, J lost 3 bases, and 15 bases lay in between. In germline, CDR1 is DFQATT, CDR2 SNEGSKA (reference sequence). CDR3 DNA: TGCAGTGCTAGAGGCCCCTCGGGTTTTAAAGAGACCCAGTACTTC. Residues: CSARGPSGFKETQYF.

The chain couples TRBV7-2 to TRBJ2-7; weak D call: TRBD2 (5 bases). CDR1 and CDR2 from the germline V gene are SGHTA and FQGNSA. The V end was cut by 1 base, the J end by 2 bases, with 12 bases between. There are 15 residues in the CDR3. The CDR3 region has the DNA TGTGCCAGCAGCTTAGACCAAGCGGCGGCCTACGAGCAGTACTTC. The encoded protein is CASSLDQAAAYEQYF.

Only a few counts were recorded for this clonotype. This rearrangement joins TRBV15 to TRBJ1-6, with TRBD1 identical over 7 bases. Trimming removed 5 bases from V and 3 bases from J; junction bases left unmatched: 4. CDR3 size: 15 residues. Germline V CDR1 and CDR2: LNHNV, YYDKDF (reference sequence). The DNA of the CDR3 is TGTGCCACCAGCCCCCGACAGGGCTATAATTCACCCCTCCACTTT. Amino acids: CATSPRQGYNSPLHF.

This clonotype was seen a handful of times. The rearrangement uses TRBV12-3 or TRBV12-4 and TRBJ2-1, with TRBD2 identical over 8 bases. Unmatched junction bases numbered 11, after V lost 3 bases and J lost 7 bases. This CDR3 spans 16 amino acids. CDR3 sequence: CASSLPGLGLRNEQFF. The CDR3 region has the DNA TGTGCCAGCAGTTTGCCGGGACTAGGGTTAAGGAATGAGCAGTTCTTC.

This clonotype has a count of ten or more. The rearrangement uses TRBV19 and TRBJ1-1; D gene unclear. Between the trimmed V and J ends, which lost 7 bases and 4 bases, there was a span of 4 bases. Germline CDR1 LNHDA, CDR2 SQIVND (reference sequence). CDR3 length: 10 amino acids. This chain's CDR3 is CASKSTEAFF. DNA of the CDR3: TGTGCCAGTAAAAGCACTGAAGCTTTCTTT.

This clonotype was seen more than once but under ten times. V gene TRBV6-1 combines with J gene TRBJ2-1, with 13 bases that match TRBD2. There are 18 residues in the CDR3. V lost 6 bases, J lost 7 bases, and 15 bases stayed unmatched. The germline V gene has CDR1 MNHNS and CDR2 SASEGT. The CDR3 protein is CASRFQLAGGRGGNEQFF. CDR3 nucleotide sequence: TGTGCCAGCAGATTCCAACTAGCGGGGGGGCGAGGGGGTAATGAGCAGTTCTTC.

This clonotype was found a few times. The gene calls are TRBV7-9 and TRBJ2-4, with D tentatively TRBD2 (5 bases). The CDR3 totals 12 residues. Trimming left V 4 bases short and J 6 bases short, with 7 bases between. The V gene's germline CDR1 is SEHNR and CDR2 FQNEAQ (reference sequence). The CDR3 here is CASSSGRNIQYF. In DNA, the CDR3 is TGTGCCAGCAGCTCGGGGAGAAACATTCAGTACTTC.

V is TRBV6-2 or TRBV6-3 and J is TRBJ2-1; possibly TRBD2 for D (5 bases). This CDR3 has 15 residues. Per germline, CDR1 MNHEY and CDR2 SVGEGT. The germline V and J ends were trimmed by 5 bases and 6 bases, with 17 bases remaining between them. The CDR3 region has the DNA TGTGCCAGCAGTCCCCGGGGAGACCTTAGCAATGAGCAGTTCTTC. Translated, it gives CASSPRGDLSNEQFF.

The table lists this clonotype with many counts. This chain joins TRBV10-3 and TRBJ2-7; no reliable D call. V lost 1 base to trimming and J lost 4 bases, with 2 bases between them. Germline V gene lookup returns CDR1 ENHRY and CDR2 SYGVKD. This CDR3 is built from 11 residues. CDR3 residues: CAISEWYEQYF. In nucleotides, the CDR3 is TGTGCCATCAGTGAGTGGTACGAGCAGTACTTC.

This clonotype was found many times. The chain has TRBV5-1 and TRBJ1-2, with D unclear. Per the germline V gene, CDR1 is SGHRS and CDR2 is YFSETQ. The CDR3 has 13 amino acids. V was cut by 4 bases and J by 3 bases, with 10 bases left in between. CDR3 loop: CASSLYSDYGYTF. The DNA of the CDR3 is TGCGCCAGCAGCCTCTATTCGGACTATGGCTACACCTTC.

This clonotype was observed many times. The rearrangement joins TRBV7-9 to TRBJ1-6; the D gene is possibly TRBD1 (6 bases). The germline V gene has CDR1 SEHNR and CDR2 FQNEAQ (reference sequence). The CDR3 spans 11 residues. The V and J ends lost 5 bases and 14 bases respectively, with 10 bases between them. The CDR3 reads CASSPGEALHF. The CDR3 bases are TGTGCCAGCAGCCCAGGGGAGGCCCTCCACTTT.

V usage is TRBV5-7 and J usage is TRBJ2-1, with unresolved D. TRBV5-7 is an open reading frame whose function is uncertain. V shed 7 bases and J shed 8 bases, with 16 bases lying between them. The CDR3 is 13 amino acids. The CDR3 bases are TGTGCCAGCGGCCCCGGGCCTCGGCATGAGCAGTTCTTC. It codes for CASGPGPRHEQFF.

At least ten counts were recorded for this clonotype. This chain joins TRBV5-6 and TRBJ2-1, with 10 bases matching TRBD1. In germline, CDR1 is SGHDT, CDR2 YYEEEE. There are 15 residues in the CDR3. With V trimmed by 3 bases and J by 6 bases, 6 bases remained unmatched. The CDR3 DNA reads TGTGCCAGCAGCTGGGCGACAGGGGGCAGCAATGAGCAGTTCTTC. It specifies CASSWATGGSNEQFF.

In its sample, this clonotype was seen a few times. The chain has TRBV1 and TRBJ2-1; the table's TRBD2 call for D was not verified on the DNA. TRBV1 is noted as a pseudogene. The CDR3 extends over 19 amino acids. The CDR3 nucleotides read TGCACCAGCAGCCAGTTAAGGAAAGCCAGCGGGTCATCCTACAATGAGCAGTTCTTC. Encoded protein: CTSSQLRKASGSSYNEQFF.

This clonotype was seen many times. The chain joins TRBV30 to TRBJ2-7; TRBD2 agrees at 11 bases. This CDR3 is 16 amino acids long. The germline gives CDR1 GTSNPN, CDR2 SVGIG (reference sequence). The J segment lost 3 bases and the V segment lost 2 bases, leaving 9 bases of the junction unmatched. The DNA of the CDR3 is TGTGCCTGGAGTCCCCTCAGACTAGCGGGGATCTACGAGCAGTACTTC. It specifies CAWSPLRLAGIYEQYF.

This clonotype has a count of ten or more. The chain joins TRBV7-9 to TRBJ2-4; 7 nucleotides align to TRBD1. Unmatched junction bases numbered 4, after V lost 1 base and J lost 10 bases. The CDR3 sequence is 13 residues long. Germline lookup yields CDR1 SEHNR and CDR2 FQNEAQ (reference sequence). CDR3 DNA: TGTGCCAGCAGCTTAGGACAGGGCGGTATTCAGTACTTC. Residues: CASSLGQGGIQYF.

This rearrangement joins TRBV27 to TRBJ2-7, with a possible D match to TRBD2 (5 bases). This CDR3 spans 14 amino acids. CDR1 is MNHEY, CDR2 SMNVEV, per germline (reference sequence). The ends were cut back, 2 bases at V and 3 bases at J, with 11 bases in the middle. The CDR3 region is CASSLVGALYEQYF. The CDR3 nucleotides read TGTGCCAGCAGTTTAGTGGGAGCCCTCTACGAGCAGTACTTC.

The sample holds many counts of this clonotype. V and J are TRBV11-2 and TRBJ2-1; 8 nucleotides align to TRBD2. CDR3 size: 15 residues. CDR1 is SGHAT, CDR2 FQNNGV, per germline. V dropped 3 bases and J dropped 6; count of bases not matched to a gene: 7. This CDR3 reads CASSLRGVEGNEQFF. The DNA for the CDR3 is TGTGCCAGCAGCTTGCGGGGGGTGGAGGGCAATGAGCAGTTCTTC.

This clonotype has ten or more counts. This chain connects TRBV6-5 to TRBJ1-6; D remains ambiguous. This CDR3 spans 14 amino acids. In germline, CDR1 is MNHEY, CDR2 SVGAGI. The V gene lost 4 bases and the J gene lost 7 bases, with 11 bases spanning the gap. Written as DNA, the CDR3 is TGTGCCAGCAGTTCGGCAGAACCCAATTCACCCCTCCACTTT. This translates into CASSSAEPNSPLHF.

The chain is built from TRBV14 and TRBJ2-3; TRBD2 might be the D (7 bases). Germline V gene sequence: CDR1 SGHDN, CDR2 FVKESK. Trimming removed 2 bases at V and 2 bases at J, with 17 bases between. The CDR3 has 17 residues. The CDR3 nucleotides read TGTGCCAGCAGCCAAATAGGCGGGGGCGACTTCACAGATACGCAGTATTTT. Residues: CASSQIGGGDFTDTQYF.

This clonotype has more than one count but fewer than ten. This chain connects TRBV7-8 to TRBJ2-7; no clear D. In germline, CDR1 is SGHVS, CDR2 FQNEAQ. V lost 1 base and J 6 bases, leaving 16 bases between the germline ends. This CDR3 is 15 amino acids long. In nucleotides, the CDR3 is TGTGCCAGCAGCTTAGAGGCCCCTTTCTCGCCCGAGCAGTACTTC. It is translated as CASSLEAPFSPEQYF.

This clonotype was counted ten times or more. The chain recombines TRBV7-2 with TRBJ1-2, with a possible D match to TRBD1 (5 bases). V dropped 1 base and J dropped 4 bases, with 10 bases sitting between them. This CDR3 spans 14 amino acids. Germline lookup yields CDR1 SGHTA and CDR2 FQGNSA. In DNA form, the CDR3 reads TGTGCCAGCAGCTTAGTAGGGCAGGGCTATGGCTACACCTTC. It yields the protein CASSLVGQGYGYTF.

The rearrangement links TRBV28 to TRBJ1-5, with TRBD1 matching 10 bases. Germline CDR1 MDHEN, CDR2 SYDVKM. The CDR3 contains 16 residues. V was clipped by 3 bases and J by 3 bases; unmatched bases: 5. The CDR3 loop is CASSFSGQGNNQPQHF. The DNA for the CDR3 is TGTGCCAGCAGTTTCTCGGGACAGGGGAACAATCAGCCCCAGCATTTT.

The chain joins TRBV30 to TRBJ1-4, with a weak D call TRBD1 (5 bases). V lost 3 bases to trimming and J lost 4 bases, with 9 bases between them. The CDR3 extends over 13 amino acids. Germline assignment: CDR1 GTSNPN and CDR2 SVGIG (reference sequence). CDR3 bases: TGTGCCTGGAGCAGGGTCCTTAATGAAAAACTGTTTTTT. This gives the protein CAWSRVLNEKLFF.

The V call is TRBV30, the J call TRBJ1-1; no clear D. Trimming shortened V by 2 bases and J by 0 bases, and 4 bases separated the two germline ends. Germline V CDR1 and CDR2: GTSNPN, SVGIG (reference sequence). This CDR3 has 12 residues. The CDR3: CAWSFMNTEAFF. The CDR3 coding sequence is TGTGCCTGGAGTTTCATGAACACTGAAGCTTTCTTT.

This clonotype was seen many times. This chain connects TRBV6-1 to TRBJ1-3, with TRBD1 identical over 11 bases. CDR1 is MNHNS and CDR2 is SASEGT in the germline V gene. V gave up 6 bases and J gave up 4 bases; unmatched junction bases: 2. This CDR3 comprises 14 residues. In DNA, the CDR3 is TGTGCCAGCAGCGGGGACAGGGGGGGAAACACCATATATTTT. It specifies CASSGDRGGNTIYF.